The clone carrying this T cell receptor beta chain has a count of ten or more. What it recognizes is unknown. This sample was taken from a study of T-cell reconstitution after alpha-beta-depleted transplantation in children. The CDR3 loop spans 13 amino acids. V gave up 5 bases and J gave up 2 bases, with 8 bases separating them. Germline-derived CDR1 and CDR2 are SGHRS and YFSETQ. Findings of the study overall: Surviving recipient T cells and thymic progenitors produced the high day-60 TCRbeta diversity seen in some patients.

Unique molecular identifiers tagged the TCRbeta library. TCRdb used MiXCR to reprocess the PCR reads, holding one entry per CDR3 protein. The repertoire consists of around 200,000 distinct CDR3 sequences, with 8.4% occurring once and the leading ten covering 35% to 45%. The rearrangement uses TRBV5-1 and TRBJ1-3, with D hard to call. Sequenced material: PBMCs, mostly from graft donor cells, taken 360 days after TCRalphabeta/CD19-depleted stem cell transplant. The clonotype was recovered from a male patient aged 2 to 9 who had a stem cell transplant for acute myeloid leukemia, so the T cells may come from the graft donor. CDR3 residues: CASREGAGNTIYF. CDR3 bases: TGCGCCAGCAGGGAAGGAGCTGGAAACACCATATATTTT.